This entry is about one TCR beta chain. The sample is drawn from a study of blood T cell repertoires in COVID-19. Study background: Acute-phase and convalescent COVID-19 samples originated in the United States, Italy and Spain. T cells, B-cell-depleted T cells, or PBMCs provided the cDNA or gDNA that served as material.

During active infection, Seattle patients enrolled and were then monitored through disease. Per the study methods: Reference gene primer amplification in the assay estimated nucleated cell counts. Libraries were prepared by immunoSEQ multiplex PCR; TCRdb keeps only in-frame clonotypes and omits some of them. The DNA gave D and trimming, while V, J and clone size come from that table. The sample holds about 440,000 clones; about nine tenths are singletons and the top ten take around 12%. Germline CDR1 and CDR2: SGDLS and YYNGEE. V gave up 1 base and J gave up 1 base, with 9 bases separating them. The CDR3 loop spans 15 amino acids.

The TCR was taken from a woman in her 50s with COVID-19, enrolled during active disease. The sequenced sample was peripheral blood. V is TRBV9 and J is TRBJ1-3; D unclear. The CDR3 protein is CASSVHPESGNTIYF. CDR3 nucleotides: TGTGCCAGCAGCGTACACCCGGAGTCTGGAAACACCATATATTTT.